This T cell receptor (beta chain) is from a study of PD-1 blockade in classical Hodgkin lymphoma. The germline gives CDR1 SEHNR, CDR2 FQNEAQ (reference sequence). V lost 6 bases, J lost 1 base, and 6 bases stayed unmatched. The CDR3 extends over 15 amino acids. The time point is: cycle 4 day 1 (C4D1), after less than seven weeks of nivolumab. Every patient had relapsed following autologous stem cell transplantation, and cohorts differed in brentuximab vedotin exposure. A word on this clone: Its antigen is as yet unknown.

The study, taken as a whole, reports: Newly diagnosed patients reportedly had lower baseline TCR diversity than healthy donors. Significantly greater TCR diversity emerged by C4D1 in CD4+ cells but not CD8+ cells. Exclusion was applied to patients who started nivolumab under 1 year after ASCT. The repertoire differences lack a defined cause, possibly disease activity or prior therapy.

The repertoire was sequenced with immunoSEQ multiplex PCR; TCRdb's copy has only in-frame clones and lacks some. The table includes about 30,000 clones, around 81% detected once. This clonotype was sampled from a human donor with classical Hodgkin lymphoma. The chain joins TRBV7-9 to TRBJ1-2, with 9 nucleotides matching TRBD1. Sequencing was performed on peripheral blood mononuclear cells (PBMCs), taken before the fourth cycle of nivolumab. The CDR3 DNA follows: TGTGCCAGCAGTTTGGACAGGGGTGGTAACTATGGCTACACCTTC. Its protein is CASSLDRGGNYGYTF.